This T cell receptor beta chain was found in a study of T cell repertoires in cytomegalovirus infection. Via MiXCR, TCRdb re-called the reads, giving one row per CDR3 protein. The sample shows fewer than 1,000,000 distinct CDR3 sequences, approximately 33% of them seen only once. The ends were cut back, 7 bases at V and 7 bases at J, with 17 bases in the middle. Per germline, CDR1 ENHRY and CDR2 SYGVKD. This CDR3 comprises 13 residues. Remarks on this clonotype: The antigen remains unidentified.

J is TRBJ2-7 and V is TRBV10-3; the D gene is possibly TRBD2 (5 bases). This TCR was sampled from a human donor in good health (CMV status not recorded). Some clones in this sample may be carry-over from other donors' samples. Sample: cultured CD8+ T cells from PBMCs, taken from culture after CMV antigen stimulation. CDR3 region: CAIKGSGRGEQYV. DNA for the CDR3: TGTGCCATCAAAGGGTCCGGCCGGGGAGAGCAGTACGTC.